The entry below gives a single T cell receptor (beta chain) sequence along with its context. As yet, its antigen is unknown. The data stem from a study of long-term antiretroviral therapy in people with HIV. Study results and caveats: Blood collection from about 2003 to 2018 possibly occurred under older ART regimens. Repertoires in HIV (unlike those of controls) had narrower CDR3 length ranges.

The assay used was immunoSEQ (version v3.0), run at survey level. Only in-frame clones appear in the TCRdb table, and some are missing; sequencing was by immunoSEQ multiplex PCR. The sample has more than 15,000 clones; approximately 80% are singletons. The material sequenced was unsorted PBMCs, taken 3.2 years after starting antiretroviral therapy. This TCR came from a woman aged 40-49 years with HIV.

As DNA, the CDR3 is TGTGCCAGAACGAACAGGAGGGCTAACTATGGCTACACCTTC. Its protein is CARTNRRANYGYTF. J is TRBJ1-2 and V is TRBV27; D is perhaps TRBD1 (5 bases). Germline V CDR1 and CDR2: MNHEY, SMNVEV (reference sequence). The CDR3 loop spans 14 amino acids. Between the trimmed V and J ends, which lost 9 bases and 0 bases, there was a span of 14 bases.